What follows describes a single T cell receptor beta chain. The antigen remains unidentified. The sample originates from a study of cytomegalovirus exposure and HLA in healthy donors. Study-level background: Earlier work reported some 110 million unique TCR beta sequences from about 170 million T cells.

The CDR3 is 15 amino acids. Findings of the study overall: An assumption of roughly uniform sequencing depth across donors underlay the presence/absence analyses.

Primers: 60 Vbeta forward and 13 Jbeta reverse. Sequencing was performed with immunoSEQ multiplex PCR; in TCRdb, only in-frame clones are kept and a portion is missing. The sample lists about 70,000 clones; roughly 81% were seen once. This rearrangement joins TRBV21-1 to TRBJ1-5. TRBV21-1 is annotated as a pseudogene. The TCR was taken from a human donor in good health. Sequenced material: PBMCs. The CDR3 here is CASSKGGVSNQPQHF. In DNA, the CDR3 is TGTGCCAGCAGCAAAGGGGGAGTTAGCAATCAGCCCCAGCATTTT.